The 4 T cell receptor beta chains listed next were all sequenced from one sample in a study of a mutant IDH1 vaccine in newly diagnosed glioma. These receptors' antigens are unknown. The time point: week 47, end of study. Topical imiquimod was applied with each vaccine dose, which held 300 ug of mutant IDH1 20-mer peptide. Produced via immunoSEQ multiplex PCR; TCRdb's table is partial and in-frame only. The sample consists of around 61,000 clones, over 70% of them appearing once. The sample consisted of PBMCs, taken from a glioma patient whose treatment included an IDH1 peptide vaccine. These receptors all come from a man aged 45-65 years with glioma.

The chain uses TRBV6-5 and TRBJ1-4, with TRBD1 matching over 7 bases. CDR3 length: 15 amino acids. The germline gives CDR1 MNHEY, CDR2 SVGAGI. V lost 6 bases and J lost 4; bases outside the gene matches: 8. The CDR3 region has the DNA TGTGCCAGCAGCGGTGGGACAGCGGATAATGAAAAACTGTTTTTT. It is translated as CASSGGTADNEKLFF.

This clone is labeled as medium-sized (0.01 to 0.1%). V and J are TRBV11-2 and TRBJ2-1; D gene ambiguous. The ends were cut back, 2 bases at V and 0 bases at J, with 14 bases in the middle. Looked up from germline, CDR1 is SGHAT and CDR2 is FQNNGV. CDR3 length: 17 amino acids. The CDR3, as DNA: TGTGCCAGCAGCTTACTGGCCAAATACCCCTCCTACAATGAGCAGTTCTTC. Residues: CASSLLAKYPSYNEQFF. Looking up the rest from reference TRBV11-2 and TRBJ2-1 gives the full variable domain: EAGVAQSPRYKIIEKRQSVAFWCNPISGHATLYWYQQILGQGPKLLIQFQNNGVVDDSQLPKDRFSAERLKGVDSTLKIQPAKLEDSAVYLCASSLLAKYPSYNEQFFGPGTRLTVL.

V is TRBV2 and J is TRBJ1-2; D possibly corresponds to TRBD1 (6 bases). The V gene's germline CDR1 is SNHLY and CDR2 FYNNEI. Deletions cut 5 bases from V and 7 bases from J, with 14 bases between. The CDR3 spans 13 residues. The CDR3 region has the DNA TGTGCCAGCAGTTCCGAACAGGGCTCTGGCTACACCTTC. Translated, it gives CASSSEQGSGYTF. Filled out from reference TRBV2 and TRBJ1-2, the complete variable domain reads EPEVTQTPSHQVTQMGQEVILRCVPISNHLYFYWYRQILGQKVEFLVSFYNNEISEKSEIFDDQFSVERPDGSNFTLKIRSTKLEDSAMYFCASSSEQGSGYTFGSGTRLTVV.

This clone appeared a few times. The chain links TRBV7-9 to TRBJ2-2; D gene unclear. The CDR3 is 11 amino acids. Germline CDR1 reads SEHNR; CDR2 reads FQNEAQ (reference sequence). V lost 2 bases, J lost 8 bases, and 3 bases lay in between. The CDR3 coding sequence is TGTGCCAGCAGCTTAACGGGGGAGCTGTTTTTT. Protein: CASSLTGELFF. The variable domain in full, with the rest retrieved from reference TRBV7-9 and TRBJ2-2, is DTGVSQNPRHKITKRGQNVTFRCDPISEHNRLYWYRQTLGQGPEFLTYFQNEAQLEKSRLLSDRFSAERPKGSFSTLEIQRTEQGDSAMYLCASSLTGELFFGEGSRLTVL.